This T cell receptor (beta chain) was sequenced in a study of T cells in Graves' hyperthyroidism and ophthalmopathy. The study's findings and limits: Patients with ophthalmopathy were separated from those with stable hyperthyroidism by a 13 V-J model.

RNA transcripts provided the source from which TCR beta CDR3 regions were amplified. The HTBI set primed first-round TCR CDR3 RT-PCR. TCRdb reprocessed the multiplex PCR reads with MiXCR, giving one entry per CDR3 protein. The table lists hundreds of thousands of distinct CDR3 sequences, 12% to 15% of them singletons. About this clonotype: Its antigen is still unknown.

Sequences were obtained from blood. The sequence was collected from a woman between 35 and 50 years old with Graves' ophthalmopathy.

The CDR3 sequence: CSARVGVGRWETQYF. The CDR3 DNA reads as TGCAGTGCTAGAGTTGGGGTGGGCCGATGGGAGACCCAGTACTTC. The chain links TRBV20-1 to TRBJ2-5; D remains unclear. Per the germline V gene, CDR1 is DFQATT and CDR2 is SNEGSKA (reference sequence). V was cut by 1 base and J by 5 bases, with 17 bases left in between. The CDR3 spans 15 residues.